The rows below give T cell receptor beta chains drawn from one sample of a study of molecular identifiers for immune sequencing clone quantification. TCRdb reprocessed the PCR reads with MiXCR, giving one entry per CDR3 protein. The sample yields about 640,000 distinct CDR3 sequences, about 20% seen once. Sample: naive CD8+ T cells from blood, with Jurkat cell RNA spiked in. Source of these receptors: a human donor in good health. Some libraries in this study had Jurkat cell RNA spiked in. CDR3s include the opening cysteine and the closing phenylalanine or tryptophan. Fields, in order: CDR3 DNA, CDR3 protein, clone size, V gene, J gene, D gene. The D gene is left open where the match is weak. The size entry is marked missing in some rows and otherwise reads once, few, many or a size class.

TGTGCCAGCAGTTTAAGTCTCGGGCGGGGCTACTCCTACGAGCAGTACTTC	CASSLSLGRGYSYEQYF	many	TRBV28	TRBJ2-7	-
TGTGCCAGCAGCCAAAAGGCCGGGTGGGCCGGGACAGGCCCGGAGGTGGATACGCAGTATTTT	CASSQKAGWAGTGPEVDTQYF	many	TRBV3-1	TRBJ2-3	TRBD1
TGTGCTAGTGGTTCCGGACTAGCGGAGACCCAGTACTTC	CASGSGLAETQYF	many	TRBV12-5	TRBJ2-5	TRBD2
TGCGCCAGCAGCGCAGACAGGGGCTCTGGAAACACCATATATTTT	CASSADRGSGNTIYF	many	TRBV5-1	TRBJ1-3	TRBD1
TGTGCCTTGCTGGGGGCCCCCGAGACCCAGTACTTC	CALLGAPETQYF	many	TRBV30	TRBJ2-5	-
TGTGCCAGCAGCTTATGGGGACAGTTCTACGAGCAGTACTTC	CASSLWGQFYEQYF	-	TRBV13	TRBJ2-7	TRBD1
TGTGCCAGCACCCCGACGGCGGGACCCCCCTACGAGCAGTACTTC	CASTPTAGPPYEQYF	many	TRBV28	TRBJ2-7	-
TGTGCCAGCAGCCCAACAGTGGTGGGTCCTTACTTCACAGATACGCAGTATTTT	CASSPTVVGPYFTDTQYF	many	TRBV9	TRBJ2-3	-
TGTGCCAGCAGCGTAGATGCGGGGACCACAGATACGCAGTATTTT	CASSVDAGTTDTQYF	-	TRBV9	TRBJ2-3	-
TGTGCCAGCAGCTTAGTGGGTAGCGGGGGCTACAATGAGCAGTTCTTC	CASSLVGSGGYNEQFF	many	TRBV7-8	TRBJ2-1	TRBD2
TGTGCCTGGAGTGCCGGCCAGCATAGCAATCAGCCCCAGCATTTT	CAWSAGQHSNQPQHF	many	TRBV30	TRBJ1-5	-
TGTGCCAGCAGAGTCTGTGGAGGGAGGTCGGTCATCTGTCAGCCCCAGCATTTT	CASRVCGGRSVICQPQHF	few	TRBV6-5	TRBJ1-5	-
TGTGCCAGCAGCGCGGGACTAGCGATAGAGACCCAGTACTTC	CASSAGLAIETQYF	many	TRBV5-5	TRBJ2-5	TRBD2
TGTGCCAGCAGCATCGGGACTCCCGGGACTCATGGCTACACCTTC	CASSIGTPGTHGYTF	few	TRBV13	TRBJ1-2	-
TGTGCTAGCAGCTTAGCCGGGACAGGGGGCACAGATACGCAGTATTTT	CASSLAGTGGTDTQYF	many	TRBV7-7	TRBJ2-3	TRBD1
TGTGCCTGGAGGACCCGGGGGCGCGACACAGATACGCAGTATTTT	CAWRTRGRDTDTQYF	-	TRBV30	TRBJ2-3	-
TGTGCCAGCAGTTTAAGGGGGCCCGGGGCCAACGTCCTGACTTTC	CASSLRGPGANVLTF	many	TRBV28	TRBJ2-6	TRBD1
TGCAGTGCTAGCGTTACGTCGGAACAGGGAGCCTACGAGCAGTACTTC	CSASVTSEQGAYEQYF	many	TRBV20-1	TRBJ2-7	-
TGCAGCGTTCTGACAGCGAACTATGGCTACACCTTC	CSVLTANYGYTF	many	TRBV29-1	TRBJ1-2	-
TGTGCCAAGTCAAACGGGACCACCTACAATGAGCAGTTCTTC	CAKSNGTTYNEQFF	few	TRBV12-3/TRBV12-4	TRBJ2-1	-
TGTGCCAGCAGTCCCGGACTGGGGGACTATGGCTACACCTTC	CASSPGLGDYGYTF	once	TRBV6-2/TRBV6-3	TRBJ1-2	-
TGTGCCAGCAGCAAAGCCTCCGGGACACTGAACACTGAAGCTTTCTTT	CASSKASGTLNTEAFF	-	TRBV7-6	TRBJ1-1	-
TGCAGTGCTAGAGAGGGTTATAATGAAAAACTGTTTTTT	CSAREGYNEKLFF	few	TRBV20-1	TRBJ1-4	-
TGTGCCAGCAGCTCCGGGACTAGCGGGGGCTACGAGCAGTACTTC	CASSSGTSGGYEQYF	many	TRBV7-6	TRBJ2-7	TRBD2
TGTGCCAGCAGTGATTTTGGACAGGGCCCTCAATGGAATGGCTACACCTTC	CASSDFGQGPQWNGYTF	few	TRBV6-1	TRBJ1-2	TRBD1
TGCGCCAGCAGCCAAGATTTTGTAGGACAGAGATATGGCTACACCTTC	CASSQDFVGQRYGYTF	many	TRBV4-3	TRBJ1-2	-
TGTGCCAGCAACTTAACAAGCGTCCGAGAGACCCAGTACTTC	CASNLTSVRETQYF	-	TRBV11-2	TRBJ2-5	-
TGTGCCTGGAGTGAAGGGGGGGGCGCAGATACGCAGTATTTT	CAWSEGGGADTQYF	many	TRBV30	TRBJ2-3	-
TGTGCCAGCAGCTTAGGGGCAGACGGCTATGGCTACACCTTC	CASSLGADGYGYTF	many	TRBV13	TRBJ1-2	-